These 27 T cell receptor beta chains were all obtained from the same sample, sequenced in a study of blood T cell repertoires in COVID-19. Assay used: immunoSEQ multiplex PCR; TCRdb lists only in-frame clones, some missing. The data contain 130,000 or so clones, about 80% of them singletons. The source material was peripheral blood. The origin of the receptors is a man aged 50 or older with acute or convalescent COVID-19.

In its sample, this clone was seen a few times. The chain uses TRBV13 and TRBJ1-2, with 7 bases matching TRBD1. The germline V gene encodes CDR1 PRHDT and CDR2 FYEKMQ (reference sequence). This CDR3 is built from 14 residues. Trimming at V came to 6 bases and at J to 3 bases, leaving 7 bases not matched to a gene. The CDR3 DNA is TGTGCCAGCAGTCAACAGGGGTTTCACTATGGCTACACCTTC. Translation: CASSQQGFHYGYTF.

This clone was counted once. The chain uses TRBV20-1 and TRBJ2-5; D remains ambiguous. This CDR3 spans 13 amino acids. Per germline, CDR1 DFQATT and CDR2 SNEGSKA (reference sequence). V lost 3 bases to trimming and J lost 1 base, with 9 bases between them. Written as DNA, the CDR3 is TGCAGTGCTAGTGATGCGGCCCAAGAGACCCAGTACTTC. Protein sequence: CSASDAAQETQYF.

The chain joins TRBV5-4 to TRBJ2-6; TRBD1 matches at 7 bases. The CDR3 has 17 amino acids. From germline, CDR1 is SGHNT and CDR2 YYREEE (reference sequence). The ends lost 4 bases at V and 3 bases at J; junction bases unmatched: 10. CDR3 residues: CASSPLGGSGGANVLTF. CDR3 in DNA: TGTGCCAGCAGCCCTCTAGGGGGCTCGGGTGGGGCCAACGTCCTGACTTTC. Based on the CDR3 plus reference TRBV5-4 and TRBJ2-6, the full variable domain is ETGVTQSPTHLIKTRGQQVTLRCSSQSGHNTVSWYQQALGQGPQFIFQYYREEENGRGNFPPRFSGLQFPNYSSELNVNALELDDSALYLCASSPLGGSGGANVLTFGAGSRLTVL.

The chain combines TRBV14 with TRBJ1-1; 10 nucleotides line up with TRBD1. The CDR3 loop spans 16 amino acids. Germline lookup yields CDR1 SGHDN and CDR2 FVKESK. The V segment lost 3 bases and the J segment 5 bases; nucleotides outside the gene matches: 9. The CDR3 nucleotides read TGTGCCAGCAGCCACCTGGGGGGGACAGGGGATACTGAAGCTTTCTTT. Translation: CASSHLGGTGDTEAFF.

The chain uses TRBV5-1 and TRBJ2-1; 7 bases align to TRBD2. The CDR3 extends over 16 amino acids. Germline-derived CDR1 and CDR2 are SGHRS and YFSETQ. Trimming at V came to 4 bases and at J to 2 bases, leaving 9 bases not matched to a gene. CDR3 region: CASSPISAGPYNEQFF. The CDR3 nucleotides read TGCGCCAGCAGCCCCATCTCAGCGGGGCCCTACAATGAGCAGTTCTTC.

DNA of the CDR3: TGTGCCAGCAGCCAAGAGAGTTTAGGCGGGAATGAGCAGTTCTTC. It translates to CASSQESLGGNEQFF. The chain has TRBV3-1 (or the pseudogene TRBV3-2) and TRBJ2-1; maybe TRBD2 (5 bases). The CDR3 has 15 residues. Trimming stripped 0 bases from V and 7 bases from J, with 13 bases between. Per the germline V gene, CDR1 is LGHDT and CDR2 is YNNKEL (reference sequence).

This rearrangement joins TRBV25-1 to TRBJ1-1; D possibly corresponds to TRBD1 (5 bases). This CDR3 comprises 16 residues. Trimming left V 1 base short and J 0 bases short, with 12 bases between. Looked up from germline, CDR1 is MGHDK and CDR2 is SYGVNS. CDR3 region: CASSESGGILNTEAFF. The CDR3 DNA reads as TGTGCCAGCAGTGAATCGGGGGGAATACTGAACACTGAAGCTTTCTTT.

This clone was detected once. The CDR3 loop is CASSLAVRGAGQETQYF. The CDR3 nucleotides are TGTGCCAGCAGCTTAGCGGTGCGGGGGGCCGGCCAAGAGACCCAGTACTTC. The genes are TRBV7-6 and TRBJ2-5; 8 bases fit TRBD2. The CDR3 length is 17 residues. Germline trimming cut 0 bases from V and 1 base from J; bases unmatched to any gene: 7. Germline V gene sequence: CDR1 SGHVS, CDR2 FNYEAQ.

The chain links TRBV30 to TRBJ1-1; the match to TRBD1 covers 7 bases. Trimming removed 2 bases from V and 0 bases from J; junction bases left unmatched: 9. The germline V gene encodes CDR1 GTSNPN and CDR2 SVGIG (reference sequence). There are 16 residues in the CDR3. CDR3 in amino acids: CAWSSKSGTVNTEAFF. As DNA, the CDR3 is TGTGCCTGGAGTTCAAAATCCGGGACAGTGAACACTGAAGCTTTCTTT.

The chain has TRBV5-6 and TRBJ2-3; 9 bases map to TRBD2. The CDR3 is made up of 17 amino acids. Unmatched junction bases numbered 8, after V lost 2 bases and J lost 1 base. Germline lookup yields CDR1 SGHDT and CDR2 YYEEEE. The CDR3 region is CASSLGRGGARTDTQYF. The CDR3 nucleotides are TGTGCCAGCAGCTTAGGGCGGGGGGGAGCCCGCACAGATACGCAGTATTTT.

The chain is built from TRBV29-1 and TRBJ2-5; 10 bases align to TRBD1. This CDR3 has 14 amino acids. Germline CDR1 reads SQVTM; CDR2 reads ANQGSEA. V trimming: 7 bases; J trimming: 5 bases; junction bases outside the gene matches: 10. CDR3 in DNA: TGCAGCGAGGCACAGACAGGGGGCGATGAGACCCAGTACTTC. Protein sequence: CSEAQTGGDETQYF.

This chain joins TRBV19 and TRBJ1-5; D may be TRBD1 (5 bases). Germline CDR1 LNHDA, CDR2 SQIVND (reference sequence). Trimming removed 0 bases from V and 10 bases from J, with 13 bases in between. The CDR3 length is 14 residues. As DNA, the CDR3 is TGTGCCAGTAGTATAGACCCAGGGCTAATCCCCCAGCATTTT. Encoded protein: CASSIDPGLIPQHF.

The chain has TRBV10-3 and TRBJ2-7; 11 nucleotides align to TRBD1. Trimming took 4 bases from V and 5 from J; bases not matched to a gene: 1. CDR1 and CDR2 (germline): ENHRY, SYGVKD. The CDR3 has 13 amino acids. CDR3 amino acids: CAISGGQGDEQYF. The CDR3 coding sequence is TGTGCCATCAGTGGGGGACAGGGGGACGAGCAGTACTTC.

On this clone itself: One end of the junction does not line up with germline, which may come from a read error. This CDR3 is CASSLDRTTLGGEQFF. For the CDR3, the DNA is TGTGCCAGCAGCCTAGACAGGACTACCCTGGGGGGTGAGCAGTTCTTC. The chain carries TRBV11-2 and TRBJ2-1; D may correspond to TRBD1 or TRBD2 (6 bases each). The CDR3 is made up of 16 amino acids. Per the germline V gene, CDR1 is SGHAT and CDR2 is FQNNGV.

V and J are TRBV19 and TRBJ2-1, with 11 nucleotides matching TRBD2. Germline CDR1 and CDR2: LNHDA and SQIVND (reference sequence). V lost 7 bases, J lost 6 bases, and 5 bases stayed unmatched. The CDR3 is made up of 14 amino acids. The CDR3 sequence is CASNLAGGVNEQFF. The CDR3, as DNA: TGTGCCAGTAACCTAGCGGGGGGAGTCAATGAGCAGTTCTTC.

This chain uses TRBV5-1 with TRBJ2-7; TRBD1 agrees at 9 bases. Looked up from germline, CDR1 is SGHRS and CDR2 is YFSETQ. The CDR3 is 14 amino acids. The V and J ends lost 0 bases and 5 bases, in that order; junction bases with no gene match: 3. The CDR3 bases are TGCGCCAGCAGCTTGGGGGACAGGGTTAACGAGCAGTACTTC. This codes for CASSLGDRVNEQYF.

The CDR3 loop reads CASRVADLGSYNEQFF. DNA of the CDR3: TGTGCCAGCAGGGTAGCGGACCTTGGATCCTACAATGAGCAGTTCTTC. The chain recombines TRBV27 with TRBJ2-1; weak D call: TRBD2 (6 bases). The CDR3 is 16 residues long. In germline, CDR1 is MNHEY, CDR2 SMNVEV (reference sequence). Trimming shortened V by 6 bases and J by 1 base, and 16 bases separated the two germline ends.

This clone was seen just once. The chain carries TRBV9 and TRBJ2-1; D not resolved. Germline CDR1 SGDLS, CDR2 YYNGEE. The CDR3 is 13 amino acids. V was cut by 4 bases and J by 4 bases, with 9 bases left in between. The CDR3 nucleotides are TGTGCCAGCAGCCTAGACGAGTACAATGAGCAGTTCTTC. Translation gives CASSLDEYNEQFF.

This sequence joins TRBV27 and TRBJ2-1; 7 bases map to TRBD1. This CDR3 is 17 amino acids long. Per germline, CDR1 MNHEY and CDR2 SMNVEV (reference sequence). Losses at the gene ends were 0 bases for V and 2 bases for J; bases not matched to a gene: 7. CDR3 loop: CASSLSPGQLAYNEQFF. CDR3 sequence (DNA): TGTGCCAGCAGTTTATCCCCGGGACAGTTGGCCTACAATGAGCAGTTCTTC.

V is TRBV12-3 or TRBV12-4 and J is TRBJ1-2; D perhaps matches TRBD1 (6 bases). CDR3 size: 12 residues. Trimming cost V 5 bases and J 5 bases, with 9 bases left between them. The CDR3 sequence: CASSRDIYGYTF. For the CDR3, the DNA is TGTGCCAGCAGTCGGGACATTTATGGCTACACCTTC.

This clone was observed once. CDR3 DNA: TGTGCCAGTACCACAATTAGCGGGGGGGATAACACCGGGGAGCTGTTTTTT. Protein sequence: CASTTISGGDNTGELFF. The V gene is TRBV19, the J gene TRBJ2-2; 11 nucleotides align to TRBD2. Germline CDR1 LNHDA, CDR2 SQIVND (reference sequence). J was trimmed by 2 bases and V by 7 bases; bases with no gene match: 9. CDR3 length: 17 amino acids.

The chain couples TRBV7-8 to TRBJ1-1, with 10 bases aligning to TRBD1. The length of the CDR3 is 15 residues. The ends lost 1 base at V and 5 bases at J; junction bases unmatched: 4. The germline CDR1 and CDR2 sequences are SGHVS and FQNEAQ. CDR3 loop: CASSLGDRGMTEAFF. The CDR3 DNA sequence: TGTGCCAGCAGCTTAGGGGACAGGGGTATGACTGAAGCTTTCTTT. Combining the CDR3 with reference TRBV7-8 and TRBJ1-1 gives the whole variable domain GAGVSQSPRYKVAKRGQDVALRCDPISGHVSLFWYQQALGQGPEFLTYFQNEAQLDKSGLPSDRFFAERPEGSVSTLKIQRTQQEDSAVYLCASSLGDRGMTEAFFGQGTRLTVV.

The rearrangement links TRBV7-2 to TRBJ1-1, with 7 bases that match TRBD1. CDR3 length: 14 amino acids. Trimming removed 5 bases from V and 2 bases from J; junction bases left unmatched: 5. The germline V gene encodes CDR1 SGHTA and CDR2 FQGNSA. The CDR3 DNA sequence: TGTGCCAGCAGCCTGCAGGGGGTTAACACTGAAGCTTTCTTT. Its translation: CASSLQGVNTEAFF.

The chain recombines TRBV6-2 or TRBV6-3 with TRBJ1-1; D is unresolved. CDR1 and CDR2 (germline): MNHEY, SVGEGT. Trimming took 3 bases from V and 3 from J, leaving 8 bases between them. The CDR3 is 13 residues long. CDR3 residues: CASSYVRDTEAFF. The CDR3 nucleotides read TGTGCCAGCAGTTATGTTCGGGACACTGAAGCTTTCTTT.

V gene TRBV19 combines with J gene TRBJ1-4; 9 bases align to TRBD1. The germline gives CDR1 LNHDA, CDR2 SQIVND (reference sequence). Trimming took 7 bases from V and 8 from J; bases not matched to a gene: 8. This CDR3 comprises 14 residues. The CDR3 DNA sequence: TGTGCCAGTATTGGGACAGGGTTTGGCGAAAAACTGTTTTTT. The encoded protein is CASIGTGFGEKLFF.

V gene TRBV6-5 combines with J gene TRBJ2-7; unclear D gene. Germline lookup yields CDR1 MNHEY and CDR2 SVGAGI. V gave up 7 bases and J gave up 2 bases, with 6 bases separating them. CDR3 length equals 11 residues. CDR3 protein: CASMETYEQYV. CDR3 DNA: TGTGCCAGCATGGAGACCTACGAGCAGTACGTC.

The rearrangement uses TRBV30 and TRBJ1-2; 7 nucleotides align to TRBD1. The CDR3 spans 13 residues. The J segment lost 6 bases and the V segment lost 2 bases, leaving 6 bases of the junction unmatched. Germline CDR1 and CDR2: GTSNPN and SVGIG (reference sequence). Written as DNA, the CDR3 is TGTGCCTGGAGTATTGGGCAGGGGGATGGCTACACCTTC. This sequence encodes CAWSIGQGDGYTF.